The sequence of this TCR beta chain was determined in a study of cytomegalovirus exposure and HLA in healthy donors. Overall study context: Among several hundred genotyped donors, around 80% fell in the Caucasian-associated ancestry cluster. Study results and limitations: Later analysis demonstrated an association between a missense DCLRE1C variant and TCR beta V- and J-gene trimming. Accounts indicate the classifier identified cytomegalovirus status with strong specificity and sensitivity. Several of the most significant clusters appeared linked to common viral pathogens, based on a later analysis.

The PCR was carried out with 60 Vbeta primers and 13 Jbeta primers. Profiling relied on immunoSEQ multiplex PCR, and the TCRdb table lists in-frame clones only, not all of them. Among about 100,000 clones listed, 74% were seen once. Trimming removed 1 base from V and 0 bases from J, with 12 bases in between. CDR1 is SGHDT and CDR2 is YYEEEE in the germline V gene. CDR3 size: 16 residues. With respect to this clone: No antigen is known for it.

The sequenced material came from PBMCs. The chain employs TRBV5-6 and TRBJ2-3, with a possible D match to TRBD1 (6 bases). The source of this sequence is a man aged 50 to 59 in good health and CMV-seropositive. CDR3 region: CASSLKYRASTDTQYF. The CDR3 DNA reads TGTGCCAGCAGCTTGAAATACAGGGCCAGCACAGATACGCAGTATTTT.